A single sample is the source of the 14 T cell receptor beta chains below, sequenced in a study of identical twins. TCRdb redid the calling of the 5' RACE reads with MiXCR, one entry per CDR3 protein. The sample shows 550,000 to 700,000 distinct CDR3 sequences, 9.6% of them seen only once. The sample was also linked to a second study, of yellow fever vaccine responses in identical twins.

The sequencing input was PBMCs. These receptors were collected from a woman aged 18-29 years in good health.

This clonotype was picked up a small number of times. The V call is TRBV5-6, the J call TRBJ2-3, with D hard to call. CDR3 length: 14 amino acids. Germline V gene sequence: CDR1 SGHDT, CDR2 YYEEEE. Trimming cost V 6 bases and J 2 bases, with 13 bases left between them. CDR3 coding DNA: TGTGCCAGCACCCGCAGACCTCCCACAGATACGCAGTATTTT. This sequence encodes CASTRRPPTDTQYF. The complete variable domain, with remaining parts taken from reference TRBV5-6 and TRBJ2-3, reads DAGVTQSPTHLIKTRGQQVTLRCSPKSGHDTVSWYQQALGQGPQFIFQYYEEEERQRGNFPDRFSGHQFPNYSSELNVNALLLGDSALYLCASTRRPPTDTQYFGPGTRLTVL.

This clonotype was counted only a few times. The chain couples TRBV30 to TRBJ2-3; TRBD2 is a possible D gene (5 bases). The CDR3 runs 15 residues. Deletions cut 0 bases from V and 1 base from J, with 11 bases between. The V gene's germline CDR1 is GTSNPN and CDR2 SVGIG (reference sequence). The CDR3 region has the DNA TGTGCCTGGAGTGTACGCGCCGGGGGCACAGATACGCAGTATTTT. Residues: CAWSVRAGGTDTQYF.

V usage is TRBV2 and J usage is TRBJ2-7; possible D gene TRBD1, 6 bases. V dropped 4 bases and J dropped 0 bases, with 13 bases sitting between them. Germline loops: CDR1 SNHLY, CDR2 FYNNEI. The CDR3 loop spans 15 amino acids. CDR3 amino acids: CASSARDKSSYEQYF. CDR3 in DNA: TGTGCCAGCAGTGCTCGGGACAAAAGCTCCTACGAGCAGTACTTC.

This clonotype has ten or more counts. The chain combines TRBV12-3 or TRBV12-4 with TRBJ2-7; 9 bases line up with TRBD1. The ends lost 6 bases at V and 3 bases at J; junction bases unmatched: 6. CDR3 size: 14 residues. The CDR3 DNA sequence: TGTGCCAGCAGAATACAGGGGGCGATCTACGAGCAGTACTTC. As protein: CASRIQGAIYEQYF.

The gene calls are TRBV7-8 and TRBJ2-6; no clear D gene. The CDR3 is 16 residues long. Per germline, CDR1 SGHVS and CDR2 FQNEAQ. V shed 1 base and J shed 0 bases, with 7 bases lying between them. The chain's CDR3 is CASSLVPNSGANVLTF. The CDR3 DNA follows: TGTGCCAGCAGCTTAGTCCCCAACTCTGGGGCCAACGTCCTGACTTTC.

This clonotype has at least ten counts. This chain joins TRBV10-2 and TRBJ2-1, with 11 bases fitting TRBD2. Trimming at V came to 1 base and at J to 4 bases, leaving 9 bases not matched to a gene. Germline CDR1 is WSHSY and CDR2 is SAAADI. This CDR3 spans 18 amino acids. CDR3 DNA sequence: TGCGCCAGCAGTGAGTTCCCCCAATCTAGCGGGGGGTACAATGAGCAGTTCTTC. Its protein product is CASSEFPQSSGGYNEQFF.

This clonotype was detected many times. The gene calls are TRBV3-2 and TRBJ1-5; the table gives TRBD1 as D, unverified against the DNA. TRBV3-2 is a listed pseudogene. The CDR3 runs to 23 residues. The CDR3 DNA is TGTGCCAGCAGCCACAACAACAGGGACAGGGGACCCAACATTATATATAGCAATCAGCCCCAGCATTTT. Translation gives CASSHNNRDRGPNIIYSNQPQHF.

The chain joins TRBV4-2 to TRBJ1-4; D remains unclear. CDR1 and CDR2 (germline): LGHNA, YNFKEQ. The CDR3 runs to 12 residues. Trimming cost V 0 bases and J 4 bases, with 0 bases left between them. CDR3 residues: CASSQDNEKLFF. CDR3 sequence (DNA): TGTGCCAGCAGCCAAGATAATGAAAAACTGTTTTTT.

The chain employs TRBV29-1 and TRBJ2-7; perhaps D is TRBD1 or TRBD2 (5 bases each). The germline V and J ends were trimmed by 3 bases and 1 base, with 10 bases remaining between them. CDR1 SQVTM and CDR2 ANQGSEA come from the germline V gene. The CDR3 length is 13 residues. DNA of the CDR3: TGCAGCGTTGAGGGGGTCGGATCCTACGAGCAGTACTTC. It encodes CSVEGVGSYEQYF.

The chain uses TRBV27 and TRBJ2-4, with 7 positions matching TRBD1. The V gene end was trimmed by 5 bases and the J gene end by 2 bases; junction bases not matched to a gene: 12. Germline V gives CDR1 MNHEY, CDR2 SMNVEV (reference sequence). The CDR3 contains 17 residues. CDR3 residues: CASSPPGAGGTKNIQYF. For the CDR3, the DNA is TGTGCCAGCAGTCCGCCCGGGGCAGGGGGTACCAAAAACATTCAGTACTTC.

This clonotype was observed a few times. The chain recombines TRBV29-1 with TRBJ2-3; no reliable D call. Germline V gene data show CDR1 as SQVTM and CDR2 as ANQGSEA. V was pared by 1 base and J by 2 bases, with 13 bases between. The CDR3 has 15 residues. CDR3 in amino acids: CSVEGGDPFTDTQYF. The CDR3 nucleotides are TGCAGCGTTGAAGGGGGTGATCCGTTCACAGATACGCAGTATTTT.

This clonotype appeared a few times. The rearrangement links TRBV28 to TRBJ1-5; D ambiguous. V dropped 3 bases and J dropped 0 bases, with 6 bases sitting between them. The germline V gene encodes CDR1 MDHEN and CDR2 SYDVKM. The length of the CDR3 is 14 residues. CDR3 in DNA: TGTGCCAGCAGTTTGTTGGATAGCAATCAGCCCCAGCATTTT. Encoded protein: CASSLLDSNQPQHF.

This clonotype has ten or more counts. V and J are TRBV2 and TRBJ2-7, with 11 bases lining up with TRBD2. J gave up 1 base and V 4 bases, and 3 bases lay outside the gene matches. Germline lookup yields CDR1 SNHLY and CDR2 FYNNEI. The CDR3 runs to 15 residues. The CDR3 DNA is TGTGCCAGCAGTGGCGGGACTAGCGGTTCCTACGAGCAGTACTTC. Protein product: CASSGGTSGSYEQYF.

This clonotype was found a few times. The chain is built from TRBV12-3 or TRBV12-4 and TRBJ2-1, with D possibly TRBD1 on 5 matching bases. This CDR3 is built from 14 residues. Trimming took 5 bases from V and 9 from J, leaving 17 bases between them. CDR3 sequence reads: CASSPRKGRSEQFF. DNA for the CDR3: TGTGCCAGCAGTCCGCGGAAGGGGCGGAGTGAGCAGTTCTTC.